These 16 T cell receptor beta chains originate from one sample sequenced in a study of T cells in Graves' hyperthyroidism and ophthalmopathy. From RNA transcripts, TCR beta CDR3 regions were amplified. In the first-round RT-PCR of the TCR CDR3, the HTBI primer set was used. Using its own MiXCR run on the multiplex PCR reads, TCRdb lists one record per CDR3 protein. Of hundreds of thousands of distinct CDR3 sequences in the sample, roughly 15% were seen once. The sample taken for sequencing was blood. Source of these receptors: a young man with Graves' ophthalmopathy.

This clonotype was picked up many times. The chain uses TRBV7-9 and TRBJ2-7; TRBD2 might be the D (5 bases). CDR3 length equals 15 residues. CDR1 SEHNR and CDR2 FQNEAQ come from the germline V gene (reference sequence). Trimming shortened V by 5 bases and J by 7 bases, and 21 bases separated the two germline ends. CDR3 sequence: CASSPLGNGLSEQYF. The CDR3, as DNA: TGTGCCAGCAGCCCCCTCGGGAACGGGCTCAGTGAGCAGTACTTC.

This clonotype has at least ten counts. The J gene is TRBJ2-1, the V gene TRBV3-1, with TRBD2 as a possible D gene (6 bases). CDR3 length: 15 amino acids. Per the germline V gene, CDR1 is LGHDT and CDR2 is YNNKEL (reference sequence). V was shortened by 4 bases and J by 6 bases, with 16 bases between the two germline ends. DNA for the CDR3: TGTGCCAGCAGCCCTCGGGTCGGGACTCCCAATGAGCAGTTCTTC. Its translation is CASSPRVGTPNEQFF.

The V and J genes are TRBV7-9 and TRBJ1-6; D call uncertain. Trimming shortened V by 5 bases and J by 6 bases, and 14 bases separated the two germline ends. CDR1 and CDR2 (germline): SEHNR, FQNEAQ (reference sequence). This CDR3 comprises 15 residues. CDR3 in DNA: TGTGCCAGCAGCCCTAACTCTAACAGTAATTCACCCCTCCACTTT. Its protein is CASSPNSNSNSPLHF.

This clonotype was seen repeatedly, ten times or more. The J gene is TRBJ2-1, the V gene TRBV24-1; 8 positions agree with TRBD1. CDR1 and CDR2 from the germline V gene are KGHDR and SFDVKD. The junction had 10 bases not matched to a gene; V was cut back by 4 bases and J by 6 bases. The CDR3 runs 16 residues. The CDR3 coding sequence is TGTGCCACCAGTGAACCGTTAGGACAGGGAGGCAATGAGCAGTTCTTC. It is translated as CATSEPLGQGGNEQFF.

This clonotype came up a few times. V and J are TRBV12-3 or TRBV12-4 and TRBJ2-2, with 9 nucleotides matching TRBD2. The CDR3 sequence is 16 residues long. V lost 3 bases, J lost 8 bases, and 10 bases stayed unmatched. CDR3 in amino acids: CASSFGAGGPGGELFF. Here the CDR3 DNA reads TGTGCCAGCAGTTTCGGCGCGGGAGGGCCAGGTGGGGAGCTGTTTTTT.

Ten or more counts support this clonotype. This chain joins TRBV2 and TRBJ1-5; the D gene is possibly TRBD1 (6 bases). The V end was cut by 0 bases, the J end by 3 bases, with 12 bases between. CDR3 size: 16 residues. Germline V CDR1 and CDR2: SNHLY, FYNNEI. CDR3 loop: CASSEAQSGANQPQHF. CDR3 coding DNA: TGTGCCAGCAGTGAAGCGCAGTCAGGGGCCAATCAGCCCCAGCATTTT.

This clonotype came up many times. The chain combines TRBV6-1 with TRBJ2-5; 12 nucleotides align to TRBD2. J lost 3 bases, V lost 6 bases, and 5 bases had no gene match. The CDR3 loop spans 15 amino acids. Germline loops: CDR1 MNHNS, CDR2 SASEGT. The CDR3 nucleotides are TGTGCCAGCAGCTTACTAGCGGGAGGAGAAGAGACCCAGTACTTC. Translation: CASSLLAGGEETQYF.

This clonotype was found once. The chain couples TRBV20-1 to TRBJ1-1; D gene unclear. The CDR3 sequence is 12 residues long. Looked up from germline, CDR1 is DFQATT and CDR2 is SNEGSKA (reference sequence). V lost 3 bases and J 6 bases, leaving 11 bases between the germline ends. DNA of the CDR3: TGCAGTGCTAGTGTCGAAGGAGCTGAAGCTTTCTTT. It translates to CSASVEGAEAFF.

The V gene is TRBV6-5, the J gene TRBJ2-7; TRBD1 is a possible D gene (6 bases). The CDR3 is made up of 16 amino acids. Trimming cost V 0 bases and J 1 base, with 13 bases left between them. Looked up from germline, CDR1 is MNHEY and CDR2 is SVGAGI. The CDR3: CASSYSKTRGSYEQYF. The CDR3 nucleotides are TGTGCCAGCAGTTACTCGAAAACGAGGGGGTCCTACGAGCAGTACTTC.

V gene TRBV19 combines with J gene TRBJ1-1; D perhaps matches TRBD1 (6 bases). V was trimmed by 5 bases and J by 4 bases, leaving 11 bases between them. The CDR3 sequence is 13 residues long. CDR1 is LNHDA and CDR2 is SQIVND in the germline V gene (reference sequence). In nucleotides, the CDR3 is TGTGCCAGTAGTGCAGGGGCATTCACTGAAGCTTTCTTT. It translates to CASSAGAFTEAFF.

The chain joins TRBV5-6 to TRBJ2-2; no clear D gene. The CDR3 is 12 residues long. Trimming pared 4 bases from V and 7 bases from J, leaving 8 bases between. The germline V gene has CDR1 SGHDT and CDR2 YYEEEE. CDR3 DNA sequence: TGTGCCAGCAGCCCCTGGAACGGGGAGCTGTTTTTT. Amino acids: CASSPWNGELFF.

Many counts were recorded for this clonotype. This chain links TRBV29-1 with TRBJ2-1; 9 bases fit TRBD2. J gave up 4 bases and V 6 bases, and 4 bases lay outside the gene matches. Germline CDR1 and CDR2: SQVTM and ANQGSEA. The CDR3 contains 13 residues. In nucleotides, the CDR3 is TGCAGCGTCTCTAGCGGGAAATACAATGAGCAGTTCTTC. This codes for CSVSSGKYNEQFF.

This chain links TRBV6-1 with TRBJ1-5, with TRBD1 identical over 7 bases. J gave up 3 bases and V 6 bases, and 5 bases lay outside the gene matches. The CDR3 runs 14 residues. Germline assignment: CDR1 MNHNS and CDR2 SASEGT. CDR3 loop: CASRSQGYNQPQHF. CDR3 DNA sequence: TGTGCCAGCAGGTCACAGGGGTACAATCAGCCCCAGCATTTT.

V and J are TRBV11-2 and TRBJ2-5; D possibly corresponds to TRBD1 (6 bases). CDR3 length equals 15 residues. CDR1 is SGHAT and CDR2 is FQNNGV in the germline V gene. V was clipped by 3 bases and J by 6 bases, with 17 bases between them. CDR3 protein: CASSFKSYREKTQYF. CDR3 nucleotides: TGTGCCAGCAGCTTTAAATCTTACAGGGAAAAGACCCAGTACTTC.

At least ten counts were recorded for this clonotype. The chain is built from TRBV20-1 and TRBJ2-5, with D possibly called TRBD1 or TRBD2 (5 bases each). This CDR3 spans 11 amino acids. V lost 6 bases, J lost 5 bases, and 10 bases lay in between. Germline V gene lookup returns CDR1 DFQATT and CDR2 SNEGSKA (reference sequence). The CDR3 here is CSANGGETQYF. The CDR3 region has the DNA TGCAGTGCAAATGGGGGTGAGACCCAGTACTTC.

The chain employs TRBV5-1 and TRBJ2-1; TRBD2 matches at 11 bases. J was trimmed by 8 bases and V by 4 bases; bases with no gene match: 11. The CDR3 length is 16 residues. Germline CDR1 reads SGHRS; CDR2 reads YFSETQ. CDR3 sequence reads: CASSGRTSGPRDEQFF. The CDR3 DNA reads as TGCGCCAGCAGCGGACGGACTAGCGGGCCGAGGGATGAGCAGTTCTTC.